Each of the 14 T cell receptor beta chains below was sequenced from the same sample in a study of T-cell memory formation after mild COVID-19. TCRdb reprocessed the 5' RACE reads via MiXCR and lists one record per CDR3 protein. Altogether about 620,000 distinct CDR3 sequences are present, more than 15% being singletons, with the ten largest covering 12%. The sample comprised PBMCs or a T cell subset sorted from them (not recorded which). The receptors were gathered from an adult woman who had mild COVID-19 (a few samples of this study predate the infection). Cell type and time point are not known.

This clonotype has more than one count but fewer than ten. The V gene is TRBV2, the J gene TRBJ2-7; 8 bases align to TRBD1. The V gene's germline CDR1 is SNHLY and CDR2 FYNNEI. The CDR3 extends over 13 amino acids. The V and J ends lost 8 bases and 7 bases, in that order; junction bases with no gene match: 10. The CDR3 DNA is TGTGCCAGCTGGACAGGGACCCTGGTAGAGCAGTACTTC. Translating gives CASWTGTLVEQYF.

This clonotype showed up many times. The chain uses TRBV12-3 or TRBV12-4 and TRBJ2-1; 8 bases fit TRBD2. V was clipped by 8 bases and J by 7 bases; unmatched bases: 13. There are 15 residues in the CDR3. DNA of the CDR3: TGTGCCAGCCACCGTAGTGCTAGCGGGCTAAATGAGCAGTTCTTC. Protein sequence: CASHRSASGLNEQFF.

This clonotype has only a few counts. CDR3 sequence: CATSGSTGETEAFF. The DNA for the CDR3 is TGTGCCACCAGTGGGTCGACAGGGGAAACTGAAGCTTTCTTT. The chain couples TRBV24-1 to TRBJ1-1; 8 bases fit TRBD1. From germline, CDR1 is KGHDR and CDR2 SFDVKD. The V and J ends lost 5 bases and 5 bases, in that order; junction bases with no gene match: 6. CDR3 length: 14 residues.

The chain combines TRBV5-1 with TRBJ2-7; D remains unclear. The CDR3 covers 14 residues. Germline V lookup: CDR1 SGHRS, CDR2 YFSETQ. Trimming left V 1 base short and J 3 bases short, with 11 bases between. The CDR3 protein is CASSLRVGDYEQYF. For the CDR3, the DNA is TGCGCCAGCAGCTTGCGAGTTGGAGACTACGAGCAGTACTTC.

This clonotype occurred a few times. The chain links TRBV18 to TRBJ2-5; TRBD1 is a possible D gene (5 bases). CDR1 is KGHSH, CDR2 LQKENI, per germline. With 3 bases removed from V and 0 bases from J, the gap between germline ends came to 8 bases. This CDR3 is built from 14 residues. The CDR3 spells CASSPGQYQETQYF. CDR3 coding DNA: TGTGCCAGCTCACCGGGGCAATACCAAGAGACCCAGTACTTC.

This clonotype was detected only once. V and J are TRBV2 and TRBJ1-1; D is perhaps TRBD1 (6 bases). The CDR3 has 15 amino acids. The V and J ends lost 6 bases and 1 base respectively, with 15 bases between them. Germline V lookup: CDR1 SNHLY, CDR2 FYNNEI. This CDR3 is CASRENRASNTEAFF. For the CDR3, the DNA is TGTGCCAGCAGGGAAAACAGGGCTTCGAACACTGAAGCTTTCTTT.

Here the CDR3 reads CASILRGAETQYF. CDR3 DNA: TGTGCCAGCATTTTGCGGGGGGCGGAGACCCAGTACTTC. The chain combines TRBV2 with TRBJ2-5, with 8 bases matching TRBD2. The V gene's germline CDR1 is SNHLY and CDR2 FYNNEI. The CDR3 is 13 amino acids. The V and J ends lost 7 bases and 5 bases, in that order; junction bases with no gene match: 6.

In this sample, this clonotype turned up a few times. V is TRBV5-1 and J is TRBJ1-2, with 8 bases aligning to TRBD1. From germline, CDR1 is SGHRS and CDR2 YFSETQ. The V segment lost 4 bases and the J segment 5 bases; nucleotides outside the gene matches: 7. The CDR3 contains 14 residues. DNA of the CDR3: TGCGCCAGCAGCCCCCCAGGGACAGGATATGGCTACACCTTC. It codes for CASSPPGTGYGYTF.

This clonotype was counted only a few times. CDR3 bases: TGTGCCAGCAGCCTCGGACTAGCTACCACAGATACGCAGTATTTT. Translated, it gives CASSLGLATTDTQYF. The V call is TRBV7-9, the J call TRBJ2-3; 8 bases are shared with TRBD2. This CDR3 spans 15 amino acids. CDR1 is SEHNR and CDR2 is FQNEAQ in the germline V gene (reference sequence). V lost 5 bases and J lost 2; bases outside the gene matches: 6.

The chain employs TRBV10-3 and TRBJ2-3; weak D call: TRBD2 (8 bases). The CDR3 runs to 14 residues. The ends were cut back, 11 bases at V and 6 bases at J, with 21 bases in the middle. Germline values: CDR1 ENHRY, CDR2 SYGVKD. The CDR3 sequence: CAAREGALVDTQYF. The CDR3 bases are TGTGCCGCCCGGGAGGGGGCGCTGGTTGATACGCAGTATTTT.

This chain uses TRBV20-1 with TRBJ1-5, with D hard to call. V was pared by 0 bases and J by 3 bases, with 3 bases between. Germline lookup yields CDR1 DFQATT and CDR2 SNEGSKA (reference sequence). The length of the CDR3 is 12 residues. The CDR3 DNA follows: TGCAGTGCTAGAGAGGTCAATCAGCCCCAGCATTTT. Residues: CSAREVNQPQHF.

This chain uses TRBV19 with TRBJ2-7; a weak D match, TRBD1 (5 bases). V lost 4 bases, J lost 0 bases, and 13 bases lay in between. CDR3 size: 15 residues. From germline, CDR1 is LNHDA and CDR2 SQIVND (reference sequence). The CDR3 DNA follows: TGTGCCAGTAGTACACTAAGTGGGGCCTCCTACGAGCAGTACTTC. Translating it yields CASSTLSGASYEQYF.

This clonotype has only a few counts. The CDR3 loop is CASSAQVADTQYF. The CDR3 DNA reads TGTGCCAGCAGCGCCCAGGTAGCAGATACGCAGTATTTT. The chain joins TRBV9 to TRBJ2-3; D is ambiguous. The germline V gene has CDR1 SGDLS and CDR2 YYNGEE. Deletions cut 3 bases from V and 4 bases from J, with 9 bases between. This CDR3 contains 13 residues.

In DNA, the CDR3 is TGTGCCAGCAGTCGGCAGGGAGGGGTGGTAGCCAAAAACATTCAGTACTTC. Residues: CASSRQGGVVAKNIQYF. The chain has TRBV2 and TRBJ2-4; 7 bases are a match to TRBD2. The CDR3 contains 17 residues. Germline trimming cut 5 bases from V and 0 bases from J; bases unmatched to any gene: 10. Germline loops: CDR1 SNHLY, CDR2 FYNNEI.